The source of this TCR beta chain is a study of shared clonotypes between healthy human individuals. As for the study in general: CD4 naive and memory got three plates each, CD8 naive two, CD8 memory one. General study findings and limits: Clonotypes shared by all four donors outscored non-shared clonotypes in generation probability.

This CDR3 is 15 amino acids long. Germline values: CDR1 MNHEY, CDR2 SVGAGI. Trimming removed 0 bases from V and 5 bases from J; junction bases left unmatched: 6. The assay was immunoSEQ multiplex PCR, and TCRdb's table has in-frame clones only and misses some. This table has a few million clones, approximately 93% appearing once. Details on this clone: Its antigen remains unknown.

The source material was naive CD4+ T cells from PBMCs. The subset: CD45RA+ positively selected. The chain has TRBV6-5 and TRBJ1-2; the match to TRBD1 covers 7 bases. The origin of this receptor is a man aged 18 to 30 in good health. Some clones in this sample may be carry-over from other donors' samples. The CDR3 DNA sequence: TGTGCCAGCAGTTACTCGGGACAGCCTTCTTATGGCTACACCTTC. Translating it yields CASSYSGQPSYGYTF.